Below, 3 T cell receptor beta chains from the same sample are listed, as sequenced in a study of blood T cell repertoires in COVID-19. Libraries were prepared by immunoSEQ multiplex PCR; TCRdb keeps only in-frame clonotypes and omits some of them. The sample includes approximately 290,000 clones, roughly 90% of them seen just once. Sequenced: peripheral blood. These receptors originate from a young man with acute or convalescent COVID-19.

The chain employs TRBV5-1 and TRBJ2-2; D might be TRBD1 (5 bases). Per the germline V gene, CDR1 is SGHRS and CDR2 is YFSETQ. Trimming removed 1 base at V and 6 bases at J, with 16 bases between. The CDR3 extends over 16 amino acids. The CDR3 spells CASSLLGVSFSGELFF. The CDR3 DNA reads TGCGCCAGCAGCTTGTTAGGGGTATCATTCTCCGGGGAGCTGTTTTTT.

The rearrangement joins TRBV6-5 to TRBJ2-7, with a weak D call TRBD1 (5 bases). Germline-derived CDR1 and CDR2 are MNHEY and SVGAGI. With 7 bases removed from V and 6 bases from J, the gap between germline ends came to 19 bases. The CDR3 length is 14 residues. CDR3 sequence reads: CASILQGRRFEQYF. CDR3 coding DNA: TGTGCCAGCATTCTCCAGGGTAGACGTTTCGAGCAGTACTTC.

This chain uses TRBV2 with TRBJ1-1; D is unresolved. The V gene's germline CDR1 is SNHLY and CDR2 FYNNEI. There are 14 residues in the CDR3. Between the trimmed V and J ends, which lost 4 bases and 1 base, there was a span of 10 bases. The DNA of the CDR3 is TGTGCCAGCAGTGTTAAGGCAGGGAACACTGAAGCTTTCTTT. Its translation is CASSVKAGNTEAFF.